This T cell receptor beta chain was obtained from a study of shared clonotypes between healthy human individuals. At the level of the study: Every donor yielded three CD4 naive, three CD4 memory, two CD8 naive and one CD8 memory plate.

About this clone: Its antigen is still unknown.

Naive CD8 cells were CD45RO-negative, positively selected for CCR7, excluding terminally differentiated effector memory CD45RA+ cells. Free of recent acute infections or vaccinations, the donors were healthy HIV-negative adults. Study results and limitations: In contrast to clonotypes shared by all four donors, non-shared clonotypes had lower generation probabilities.

Using immunoSEQ multiplex PCR, the repertoire was profiled, and TCRdb retains in-frame clones only, with some absent. The profile shows a few million clones, over 85% of them singletons. Trimming took 2 bases from V and 6 from J, leaving 8 bases between them. The germline CDR1 and CDR2 sequences are MNHEY and SVGAGI. There are 13 residues in the CDR3. Sequences were obtained from naive CD8+ T cells from PBMCs. The V gene is TRBV6-5, the J gene TRBJ2-1, with D perhaps matching TRBD1 (5 bases). This TCR was sampled from a man aged 18 to 35 in good health. Some clones in this sample may be carry-over from other donors' samples. CDR3 residues: CASSYPDSNEQFF. The CDR3 DNA sequence: TGTGCCAGCAGTTACCCAGACAGCAATGAGCAGTTCTTC.